This entry lists 20 T cell receptor beta chains sequenced from one sample in a study of spatial heterogeneity in lung cancer. Time point specified: blood at routine non-recurrence follow-up after resection. Tumor, nontumor lung or frozen PBMC supplied whole RNA, sequenced without sorting. TCRdb reprocessed the 5' RACE reads via MiXCR and lists one record per CDR3 protein. Of approximately 56,000 distinct CDR3 sequences listed, around 7% were seen once; the top ten hold roughly 37%. The input for sequencing was PBMCs, taken at follow-up. These receptors originate from a female donor with early-stage non-small cell lung cancer.

Many counts were recorded for this clonotype. This chain joins TRBV2 and TRBJ1-1, with 7 positions matching TRBD1. The ends lost 4 bases at V and 6 bases at J; junction bases unmatched: 8. The CDR3 totals 14 residues. Per the germline V gene, CDR1 is SNHLY and CDR2 is FYNNEI. The CDR3 loop reads CASSAADRYSEAFF. CDR3 nucleotide sequence: TGTGCCAGCAGTGCGGCGGACAGGTATTCTGAAGCTTTCTTT. Drawing the rest from reference TRBV2 and TRBJ1-1, the complete variable domain is EPEVTQTPSHQVTQMGQEVILRCVPISNHLYFYWYRQILGQKVEFLVSFYNNEISEKSEIFDDQFSVERPDGSNFTLKIRSTKLEDSAMYFCASSAADRYSEAFFGQGTRLTVV.

This rearrangement joins TRBV6-2 or TRBV6-3 to TRBJ2-5, with 8 bases lining up with TRBD2. CDR1 and CDR2 (germline): MNHEY, SVGEGT. The length of the CDR3 is 13 residues. The trim removed 6 bases at V and 7 bases at J, leaving 7 bases unmatched. CDR3 in amino acids: CASRGTRDATQYF. In nucleotides, the CDR3 is TGTGCCAGCAGGGGGACTAGGGATGCGACCCAGTACTTC.

The chain couples TRBV29-1 to TRBJ2-5; TRBD2 matches at 9 bases. Losses at the gene ends were 8 bases for V and 5 bases for J; bases not matched to a gene: 12. This CDR3 is built from 14 residues. Germline V CDR1 and CDR2: SQVTM, ANQGSEA. The DNA of the CDR3 is TGCAGCTCTAACGTGGCGGGGGGGCCCGAGACCCAGTACTTC. It yields the protein CSSNVAGGPETQYF. Full variable domain (remainder filled in from reference TRBV29-1 and TRBJ2-5): SAVISQKPSRDICQRGTSLTIQCQVDSQVTMMFWYRQQPGQSLTLIATANQGSEATYESGFVIDKFPISRPNLTFSTLTVSNMSPEDSSIYLCSSNVAGGPETQYFGPGTRLLVL.

Only a few counts were recorded for this clonotype. A much larger clone differs by one base, so this may be a read error. In DNA form, the CDR3 reads TGTGCCACCAGCAGAGGCCACAGGGATCTGACCCTCAATGGGCAGTTCTTC. Its protein is CATSRGHRDLTLNGQFF. The chain links TRBV15 to TRBJ2-1, with TRBD1 as a possible D gene (6 bases). In germline, CDR1 is LNHNV, CDR2 YYDKDF (reference sequence). The CDR3 totals 17 residues.

This clonotype was picked up many times. This rearrangement joins TRBV29-1 to TRBJ1-1; D ambiguous. V lost 4 bases, J lost 1 base, and 10 bases lay in between. The CDR3 is made up of 13 amino acids. Germline values: CDR1 SQVTM, CDR2 ANQGSEA. The chain's CDR3 is CSVVGESNTEAFF. Here the CDR3 DNA reads TGCAGCGTTGTTGGGGAATCGAACACTGAAGCTTTCTTT.

This chain uses TRBV20-1 with TRBJ2-2; TRBD2 might be the D (5 bases). The CDR3 has 14 residues. The germline V and J ends were trimmed by 6 bases and 5 bases, with 16 bases remaining between them. Germline V gene lookup returns CDR1 DFQATT and CDR2 SNEGSKA (reference sequence). In DNA, the CDR3 is TGCAGTGCCCCAGCCGGTTCGGGAACCGGGGAGCTGTTTTTT. Translation gives CSAPAGSGTGELFF.

This clonotype has a handful of counts. The J gene is TRBJ2-7, the V gene TRBV7-9; D might be TRBD1 (6 bases). The V and J ends lost 6 bases and 0 bases respectively, with 15 bases between them. Germline CDR1 and CDR2: SEHNR and FQNEAQ (reference sequence). The length of the CDR3 is 15 residues. CDR3 loop: CASSRDTLFSYEQYF. In DNA form, the CDR3 reads TGTGCCAGCAGTCGGGACACCTTATTCTCCTACGAGCAGTACTTC.

This clonotype was picked up many times. The chain links TRBV5-5 to TRBJ2-3; D unclear. CDR1 is SGHKS and CDR2 is YYEKEE in the germline V gene (reference sequence). V gave up 1 base and J gave up 6 bases, with 12 bases separating them. The CDR3 contains 14 residues. The CDR3 sequence: CASSLWSGLDTQYF. As DNA, the CDR3 is TGTGCCAGCAGCTTGTGGTCGGGTCTGGATACGCAGTATTTT.

This clonotype was recorded many times. V and J are TRBV27 and TRBJ2-7; 8 bases are a match to TRBD1. Trimming took 5 bases from V and 3 from J; bases not matched to a gene: 9. Germline CDR1 reads MNHEY; CDR2 reads SMNVEV (reference sequence). The CDR3 length is 15 residues. The CDR3 nucleotides are TGTGCCAGCAGTACTGACTTCAGGGGGCTCTACGAGCAGTACTTC. Its protein is CASSTDFRGLYEQYF.

The CDR3 DNA sequence: TGTGCCAGCAGGACGGGAGGAGTCTACTCTGGGGCCAACGTCCTGACTTTC. Translation gives CASRTGGVYSGANVLTF. The V call is TRBV2, the J call TRBJ2-6; 7 positions agree with TRBD2. The germline CDR1 and CDR2 sequences are SNHLY and FYNNEI. This CDR3 region has 17 residues. Trimming cost V 6 bases and J 0 bases; bases outside gene matches: 8. Full variable domain (outside the CDR3, taken from reference TRBV2 and TRBJ2-6): EPEVTQTPSHQVTQMGQEVILRCVPISNHLYFYWYRQILGQKVEFLVSFYNNEISEKSEIFDDQFSVERPDGSNFTLKIRSTKLEDSAMYFCASRTGGVYSGANVLTFGAGSRLTVL.

This clonotype was counted at least ten times. The V and J genes are TRBV6-2 or TRBV6-3 and TRBJ2-5; 7 bases fit TRBD2. The CDR3 is made up of 15 amino acids. J gave up 2 bases and V 2 bases, and 5 bases lay outside the gene matches. Germline loops: CDR1 MNHEY, CDR2 SVGEGT. CDR3 nucleotide sequence: TGTGCCAGCAGTTACGGAGCGGGGAGACAAGAGACCCAGTACTTC. This gives the protein CASSYGAGRQETQYF.

This clonotype was seen ten or more times. The chain combines TRBV7-2 with TRBJ2-4; TRBD1 matches 7 bases. V trimming: 10 bases; J trimming: 2 bases; junction bases outside the gene matches: 5. CDR3 length: 13 amino acids. CDR1 and CDR2 from the germline V gene are SGHTA and FQGNSA. The CDR3 DNA reads as TGTGCCACTGACAGGGAAACCAAAAACATTCAGTACTTC. Amino acid sequence: CATDRETKNIQYF. Filled out from reference TRBV7-2 and TRBJ2-4, the complete variable domain reads GAGVSQSPSNKVTEKGKDVELRCDPISGHTALYWYRQSLGQGLEFLIYFQGNSAPDKSGLPSDRFSAERTGGSVSTLTIQRTQQEDSAVYLCATDRETKNIQYFGAGTRLSVL.

Many counts were recorded for this clonotype. V gene TRBV28 combines with J gene TRBJ1-2; 10 nucleotides match TRBD1. V lost 6 bases to trimming and J lost 8 bases; unmatched junction nucleotides: 9. The CDR3 extends over 14 amino acids. Germline assignment: CDR1 MDHEN and CDR2 SYDVKM. The CDR3 protein is CASRPGQGGRGYTF. DNA for the CDR3: TGTGCCAGCAGACCCGGACAGGGGGGTAGGGGCTACACCTTC.

In this sample, this clonotype turned up many times. This sequence joins TRBV18 and TRBJ2-7; 12 nucleotides line up with TRBD2. CDR1 is KGHSH, CDR2 LQKENI, per germline. Trimming cost V 5 bases and J 7 bases; bases outside gene matches: 6. CDR3 length: 14 residues. The CDR3 region is CASSIGLAGREQYF. CDR3 DNA: TGTGCCAGCTCAATCGGACTAGCGGGGAGAGAGCAGTACTTC.

In this sample, this clonotype turned up many times. J is TRBJ1-4 and V is TRBV29-1, with a tentative D call TRBD1 (6 bases). The CDR3 is made up of 13 amino acids. The ends were cut back, 8 bases at V and 8 bases at J, with 18 bases in the middle. Germline V gives CDR1 SQVTM, CDR2 ANQGSEA. The CDR3 sequence is CSSERGVGEKLFF. Written as DNA, the CDR3 is TGCAGCTCTGAAAGGGGGGTCGGGGAAAAACTGTTTTTT.

This clonotype was observed many times. V is TRBV28 and J is TRBJ1-6; D is possibly TRBD1 (5 bases). The CDR3 consists of 14 residues. CDR1 MDHEN and CDR2 SYDVKM come from the germline V gene. Trimming removed 5 bases from V and 7 bases from J, with 12 bases in between. CDR3 in amino acids: CASSRLTGNSPLHF. The CDR3 DNA sequence: TGTGCCAGCAGTCGACTAACAGGAAATTCACCCCTCCACTTT. The whole variable domain, remainder taken from reference TRBV28 and TRBJ1-6, is DVKVTQSSRYLVKRTGEKVFLECVQDMDHENMFWYRQDPGLGLRLIYFSYDVKMKEKGDIPEGYSVSREKKERFSLILESASTNQTSMYLCASSRLTGNSPLHFGNGTRLTVT.

The chain joins TRBV12-3 or TRBV12-4 to TRBJ1-2, with D perhaps matching TRBD1 (5 bases). Trimming took 5 bases from V and 3 from J, leaving 10 bases between them. This CDR3 spans 13 amino acids. DNA of the CDR3: TGTGCCAGCAGTCGGGGCGCTTACTATGGCTACACCTTC. This gives the protein CASSRGAYYGYTF.

DNA of the CDR3: TGCGCCAGCAGCCGCGAGGGGTTACCGTCCTACGAGCAGTACTTC. Amino acid sequence: CASSREGLPSYEQYF. This chain joins TRBV5-1 and TRBJ2-7; D possibly uses TRBD1 or TRBD2 (5 bases each). V lost 4 bases and J lost 1, with 15 bases in between. The CDR3 is 15 residues long. CDR1 and CDR2 (germline): SGHRS, YFSETQ.

Turning to this clonotype: A much larger clonotype is one base distant, so this may be a read error. The chain is built from TRBV11-2 and TRBJ1-5, with 8 bases that match TRBD1. The CDR3 loop spans 15 amino acids. Germline trimming cut 5 bases from V and 6 bases from J; bases unmatched to any gene: 9. Germline V gene lookup returns CDR1 SGHAT and CDR2 FQNNGV. The DNA for the CDR3 is TGTGCCAGCAGCCCCGAACAGGGGGGCGTTCAGCCCCAGCATTTT. Amino acid sequence: CASSPEQGGVQPQHF.

This clonotype was seen more than once but under ten times. The chain links TRBV27 to TRBJ1-6; TRBD1 matches at 8 bases. This CDR3 is built from 14 residues. After removal of 5 bases from V and 9 bases from J, the junction contained 6 bases not matched to a gene. Germline assignment: CDR1 MNHEY and CDR2 SMNVEV (reference sequence). The CDR3 region has the DNA TGTGCCAGCAGTATGGACAGGGTAGGTTCACCCCTCCACTTT. The encoded protein is CASSMDRVGSPLHF.